The 14 T cell receptor beta chains in this list originate from one sample, sequenced in a study of cytomegalovirus exposure and HLA in healthy donors. The PCR had 60 Vbeta and 13 Jbeta primers. Profiling relied on immunoSEQ multiplex PCR, and the TCRdb table lists in-frame clones only, not all of them. The repertoire holds under 150,000 clones, with around three quarters as singletons. Sequences were obtained from PBMCs. The source is a man aged 25 to 40 in good health and CMV-seronegative.

The gene calls are TRBV4-2 and TRBJ2-5; D may be TRBD1 (5 bases). V shed 6 bases and J shed 0 bases, with 14 bases lying between them. CDR1 LGHNA and CDR2 YNFKEQ come from the germline V gene. The CDR3 consists of 15 residues. The CDR3 DNA reads as TGTGCCAGCAGGAAGACAGACCAGTACCAAGAGACCCAGTACTTC. It is translated as CASRKTDQYQETQYF.

This rearrangement joins TRBV4-1 to TRBJ2-1, with TRBD1 matching 9 bases. The junction had 10 bases not matched to a gene; V was cut back by 4 bases and J by 0 bases. The CDR3 has 18 residues. The V gene's germline CDR1 is MGHRA and CDR2 YSYEKL. CDR3 loop: CASSLHTGTGYSYNEQFF. CDR3 DNA sequence: TGCGCCAGCAGCCTTCACACCGGGACAGGGTACTCCTACAATGAGCAGTTCTTC.

This chain links TRBV7-2 with TRBJ2-5; maybe TRBD1 (6 bases). Germline CDR1 reads SGHTA; CDR2 reads FQGNSA. V was cut by 2 bases and J by 2 bases, with 15 bases left in between. This CDR3 spans 16 amino acids. The CDR3: CASSLRLGQLQETQYF. CDR3 in DNA: TGTGCCAGCAGCTTACGTTTGGGACAACTACAAGAGACCCAGTACTTC.

The chain is built from TRBV18 and TRBJ1-5, with 8 positions matching TRBD1. CDR1 is KGHSH, CDR2 LQKENI, per germline. J gave up 0 bases and V 2 bases, and 6 bases lay outside the gene matches. The length of the CDR3 is 17 residues. CDR3 sequence: CASSPTGGPYSNQPQHF. The CDR3 DNA sequence: TGTGCCAGCTCACCAACAGGGGGGCCCTATAGCAATCAGCCCCAGCATTTT.

The chain joins TRBV11-2 to TRBJ2-3; D is ambiguous. This CDR3 comprises 16 residues. Trimming left V 1 base short and J 2 bases short, with 13 bases between. Germline CDR1 and CDR2: SGHAT and FQNNGV. The CDR3, as DNA: TGTGCCAGCAGCTTAGGGTTAGACTTGGACACAGATACGCAGTATTTT. Protein product: CASSLGLDLDTDTQYF.

This clone was seen a few times. The same CDR3 can be traced to other DNA sequences in this sample. The chain employs TRBV27 and TRBJ2-5; 7 nucleotides match TRBD1. Trimming removed 1 base from V and 2 bases from J; junction bases left unmatched: 4. CDR3 length: 15 residues. In germline, CDR1 is MNHEY, CDR2 SMNVEV (reference sequence). The CDR3 is CASSLLAGGQETQYF. The CDR3 DNA follows: TGTGCCAGCAGTTTATTAGCAGGGGGACAAGAGACCCAGTACTTC.

The chain is built from TRBV5-1 and TRBJ2-5; 9 nucleotides line up with TRBD1. This CDR3 spans 15 amino acids. J was trimmed by 3 bases and V by 4 bases; bases with no gene match: 7. Looked up from germline, CDR1 is SGHRS and CDR2 is YFSETQ. CDR3 protein: CASSGTGFGEETQYF. CDR3 nucleotides: TGCGCCAGCAGCGGGACAGGGTTTGGCGAAGAGACCCAGTACTTC. The full variable domain, its missing parts supplied by reference TRBV5-1 and TRBJ2-5, is KAGVTQTPRYLIKTRGQQVTLSCSPISGHRSVSWYQQTPGQGLQFLFEYFSETQRNKGNFPGRFSGRQFSNSRSEMNVSTLELGDSALYLCASSGTGFGEETQYFGPGTRLLVL.

The chain combines TRBV2 with TRBJ1-2; TRBD1 matches 7 bases. The germline gives CDR1 SNHLY, CDR2 FYNNEI. The CDR3 sequence is 16 residues long. J gave up 2 bases and V 2 bases, and 8 bases lay outside the gene matches. The DNA for the CDR3 is TGTGCCAGCAGTGAACAGGGGACAGTCAAGAACTATGGCTACACCTTC. The encoded protein is CASSEQGTVKNYGYTF.

The table lists this clone with a count of one. J is TRBJ1-6 and V is TRBV27; the match to TRBD1 covers 8 bases. The V gene's germline CDR1 is MNHEY and CDR2 SMNVEV (reference sequence). V gave up 6 bases and J gave up 0 bases; unmatched junction bases: 7. This CDR3 is 17 amino acids long. In DNA, the CDR3 is TGTGCCAGCAGCTGGGACAGGCTAAGCTCCTATAATTCACCCCTCCACTTT. Its protein product is CASSWDRLSSYNSPLHF.

The chain couples TRBV7-9 to TRBJ2-3, with a weak D call TRBD2 (6 bases). V lost 6 bases and J lost 2, with 24 bases in between. This CDR3 spans 18 amino acids. The germline V gene has CDR1 SEHNR and CDR2 FQNEAQ (reference sequence). CDR3 DNA: TGTGCCAGCAGAAGCTTATTAGGCTTGCGGGGATCCACAGATACGCAGTATTTT. Protein: CASRSLLGLRGSTDTQYF.

The V call is TRBV4-2, the J call TRBJ2-3; D ambiguous. Trimming took 7 bases from V and 1 from J, leaving 15 bases between them. Germline V gene sequence: CDR1 LGHNA, CDR2 YNFKEQ. CDR3 length equals 15 residues. The CDR3 spells CASMPEESRTDTQYF. As DNA, the CDR3 is TGTGCCAGCATGCCTGAGGAGTCGCGCACAGATACGCAGTATTTT.

This rearrangement joins TRBV5-6 to TRBJ2-7, with 8 bases fitting TRBD1. The CDR3 consists of 15 residues. Germline V gene sequence: CDR1 SGHDT, CDR2 YYEEEE. The junction had 6 bases not matched to a gene; V was cut back by 0 bases and J by 4 bases. The CDR3 DNA sequence: TGTGCCAGCAGCTTGGTAGGGACAGGACCGTACGAGCAGTACTTC. This gives the protein CASSLVGTGPYEQYF.

This chain joins TRBV19 and TRBJ1-5, with D uncertain. The CDR3 has 14 amino acids. The V gene's germline CDR1 is LNHDA and CDR2 SQIVND (reference sequence). The V and J ends lost 1 base and 2 bases respectively, with 6 bases between them. In nucleotides, the CDR3 is TGTGCCAGTAGTATAGCCCAGGGCAATCAGCCCCAGCATTTT. Protein sequence: CASSIAQGNQPQHF.

The chain links TRBV30 to TRBJ2-7; maybe TRBD2 (6 bases). This CDR3 is 12 amino acids long. V was trimmed by 4 bases and J by 3 bases, leaving 10 bases between them. Germline-derived CDR1 and CDR2 are GTSNPN and SVGIG (reference sequence). This chain's CDR3 is CAWNSGVYEQYF. The CDR3 DNA reads as TGTGCCTGGAACTCGGGGGTCTACGAGCAGTACTTC.